This passage covers 18 T cell receptor beta chains from one sample sequenced in a study of T cell responses to AZD1222 COVID-19 vaccine. TCRdb keeps only in-frame clones here, not all; method: immunoSEQ multiplex PCR. This sample has fewer than 150,000 clones; around 84% occur once, and the top ten carry about 16%. The material was peripheral blood, obtained 28 days after the second AZD1222 dose. Every receptor here comes from an adult who received the AZD1222 COVID-19 vaccine.

The CDR3 reads CASRWDETNYGYTF. The DNA of the CDR3 is TGTGCCAGTAGATGGGACGAGACTAACTATGGCTACACCTTC. This sequence joins TRBV19 and TRBJ1-2; tentatively, D is TRBD1 (5 bases). With 6 bases removed from V and 0 bases from J, the gap between germline ends came to 11 bases. This CDR3 is 14 amino acids long. The V gene's germline CDR1 is LNHDA and CDR2 SQIVND (reference sequence).

The gene calls are TRBV7-9 and TRBJ1-1; possible D gene TRBD1, 5 bases. Trimming pared 10 bases from V and 1 base from J, leaving 10 bases between. Germline CDR1 is SEHNR and CDR2 is FQNEAQ (reference sequence). CDR3 length: 12 amino acids. CDR3 in DNA: TGTGCCACCATAGACAGGAACACTGAAGCTTTCTTT. Its protein is CATIDRNTEAFF.

The gene calls are TRBV4-3 and TRBJ1-1; D ambiguous. CDR3 length: 15 residues. Between the trimmed V and J ends, which lost 4 bases and 3 bases, there was a span of 15 bases. In germline, CDR1 is LGHNA, CDR2 YSLEER. The CDR3 reads CASSLNAYADTEAFF. In DNA form, the CDR3 reads TGCGCCAGCAGCCTCAACGCCTATGCTGACACTGAAGCTTTCTTT.

The gene calls are TRBV7-2 and TRBJ2-4, with 9 bases aligning to TRBD2. Germline trimming cut 0 bases from V and 2 bases from J; bases unmatched to any gene: 5. This CDR3 has 17 residues. Germline V lookup: CDR1 SGHTA, CDR2 FQGNSA. Here the CDR3 reads CASSLARLAAPKNIQYF. The CDR3 DNA reads as TGTGCCAGCAGCTTAGCCCGACTAGCGGCCCCCAAAAACATTCAGTACTTC. The full variable domain, in which reference TRBV7-2 and TRBJ2-4 provide the parts outside the CDR3, is GAGVSQSPSNKVTEKGKDVELRCDPISGHTALYWYRQSLGQGLEFLIYFQGNSAPDKSGLPSDRFSAERTGGSVSTLTIQRTQQEDSAVYLCASSLARLAAPKNIQYFGAGTRLSVL.

The chain is built from TRBV4-3 and TRBJ1-6; possible D gene TRBD1, 6 bases. V dropped 0 bases and J dropped 4 bases, with 7 bases sitting between them. The germline gives CDR1 LGHNA, CDR2 YSLEER. This CDR3 has 15 amino acids. CDR3 nucleotide sequence: TGCGCCAGCAGCCAAGAAAGGGGGTATAATTCACCCCTCCACTTT. This encodes CASSQERGYNSPLHF.

CDR3 in amino acids: CASTRDSNQPQHF. CDR3 in DNA: TGTGCCAGCACCCGAGATAGCAATCAGCCCCAGCATTTT. The chain is built from TRBV2 and TRBJ1-5; D gene uncertain. Germline V CDR1 and CDR2: SNHLY, FYNNEI. This CDR3 has 13 amino acids. The V end was cut by 7 bases, the J end by 0 bases, with 7 bases between.

The V and J genes are TRBV21-1 and TRBJ2-7; TRBD2 is the table's D call, not checked against the DNA. TRBV21-1 is a known pseudogene. There are 15 residues in the CDR3. The CDR3 reads CASSRLPVSSYEQYF. In nucleotides, the CDR3 is TGTGCCAGCAGCAGACTTCCAGTGAGCTCCTACGAGCAGTACTTC.

Only one count was recorded for this clone. The V and J genes are TRBV15 and TRBJ1-1; 8 bases align to TRBD1. The CDR3 totals 15 residues. V shed 5 bases, J shed 3 bases, and the junction held 8 bases outside the gene matches. Germline V gene data show CDR1 as LNHNV and CDR2 as YYDKDF (reference sequence). For the CDR3, the DNA is TGTGCCACCAGCGGCCCAGGACAGGGAGACACTGAAGCTTTCTTT. Translated: CATSGPGQGDTEAFF.

This sequence joins TRBV7-9 and TRBJ1-1; 7 nucleotides line up with TRBD1. With 5 bases clipped from V and 2 bases from J, the junction kept 11 bases outside the gene matches. CDR1 and CDR2 (germline): SEHNR, FQNEAQ (reference sequence). This CDR3 has 16 residues. The CDR3 is CASSPRQGWKNTEAFF. In DNA form, the CDR3 reads TGTGCCAGCAGCCCCCGACAGGGATGGAAAAACACTGAAGCTTTCTTT.

The chain links TRBV11-3 to TRBJ1-1; possibly TRBD1 for D (6 bases). CDR3 length equals 16 residues. Germline-derived CDR1 and CDR2 are SGHNT and YENEEA. Trimming cost V 3 bases and J 3 bases, with 17 bases left between them. The CDR3 nucleotides read TGTGCCAGCAGCTTTGGACATGGGGCAGGGGACACTGAAGCTTTCTTT. This sequence encodes CASSFGHGAGDTEAFF.

The V and J genes are TRBV2 and TRBJ1-1, with TRBD1 matching 8 bases. Germline lookup yields CDR1 SNHLY and CDR2 FYNNEI. The CDR3 contains 15 residues. J gave up 0 bases and V 6 bases, and 6 bases lay outside the gene matches. The CDR3 region has the DNA TGTGCCAGCAGAGTGACAGGGGCCTTGAACACTGAAGCTTTCTTT. Protein sequence: CASRVTGALNTEAFF.

V usage is TRBV30 and J usage is TRBJ1-1; TRBD1 matches 7 bases. The V and J ends lost 1 base and 0 bases, in that order; junction bases with no gene match: 11. Looked up from germline, CDR1 is GTSNPN and CDR2 is SVGIG (reference sequence). There are 17 residues in the CDR3. Here the CDR3 DNA reads TGTGCCTGGAGTGCCTCCTCAATGACAGGGATGAACACTGAAGCTTTCTTT. Its protein is CAWSASSMTGMNTEAFF.

The chain uses TRBV7-3 and TRBJ2-5; D gene unclear. V was cut by 5 bases and J by 5 bases, with 21 bases left in between. The germline V gene encodes CDR1 SGHTA and CDR2 FQGTGA. The CDR3 is 16 amino acids. CDR3 residues: CASSQDPGSPAETQYF. CDR3 bases: TGTGCCAGCAGCCAGGACCCAGGAAGCCCAGCGGAGACCCAGTACTTC.

The chain employs TRBV10-3 and TRBJ1-1; D is perhaps TRBD1 (5 bases). This CDR3 is built from 15 residues. Germline CDR1 ENHRY, CDR2 SYGVKD. V was shortened by 4 bases and J by 3 bases, with 15 bases between the two germline ends. The CDR3 sequence is CAISGGSVLYTEAFF. The CDR3 bases are TGTGCCATCAGTGGGGGCAGCGTATTGTACACTGAAGCTTTCTTT.

This clone has only a few counts. The chain uses TRBV4-1 and TRBJ2-3; possible D gene TRBD2, 6 bases. CDR1 is MGHRA and CDR2 is YSYEKL in the germline V gene. This CDR3 has 15 amino acids. V was trimmed by 4 bases and J by 5 bases, leaving 16 bases between them. Here the CDR3 reads CASSPRDSAQDTQYF. The CDR3 DNA is TGCGCCAGCAGCCCCCGGGACTCCGCCCAAGATACGCAGTATTTT.

The chain joins TRBV7-9 to TRBJ2-1, with 14 bases aligning to TRBD2. With 8 bases clipped from V and 8 bases from J, the junction kept 8 bases outside the gene matches. Germline V gene lookup returns CDR1 SEHNR and CDR2 FQNEAQ (reference sequence). The CDR3 is made up of 15 amino acids. CDR3 DNA: TGTGCCAGCTTCGAGACTAGCGGGAGGGTGGATGAGCAGTTCTTC. The encoded protein is CASFETSGRVDEQFF.

This chain connects TRBV10-3 to TRBJ1-2; perhaps TRBD1 as D (5 bases). Trimming stripped 6 bases from V and 4 bases from J, with 15 bases between. The CDR3 runs to 14 residues. Germline V gene sequence: CDR1 ENHRY, CDR2 SYGVKD. CDR3 in amino acids: CAIRGVPRTYGYTF. DNA for the CDR3: TGTGCCATCAGAGGGGTCCCAAGGACCTATGGCTACACCTTC.

The chain joins TRBV5-6 to TRBJ2-5; maybe TRBD1 (6 bases). Per germline, CDR1 SGHDT and CDR2 YYEEEE. This CDR3 spans 14 amino acids. Trimming left V 3 bases short and J 2 bases short, with 11 bases between. CDR3 protein: CASSYRVSQETQYF. Here the CDR3 DNA reads TGTGCCAGCAGCTACAGGGTATCTCAAGAGACCCAGTACTTC. Full variable domain (outside the CDR3, taken from reference TRBV5-6 and TRBJ2-5): DAGVTQSPTHLIKTRGQQVTLRCSPKSGHDTVSWYQQALGQGPQFIFQYYEEEERQRGNFPDRFSGHQFPNYSSELNVNALLLGDSALYLCASSYRVSQETQYFGPGTRLLVL.